This T cell receptor beta chain was profiled in a study of T-cell reconstitution after alpha-beta-depleted transplantation in children (dated by TCRdb to about 2016). Describing the broader study: The study quantitatively tracked T-cell immune reconstitution after TCRalphabeta/CD19-depleted allogeneic hematopoietic cell transplantation in children using TCR repertoire profiling. On the study overall, not on this receptor specifically: In some patients, the high TCRbeta diversity seen at day 60 was put down to recipient T cells and intrathymic progenitors that had survived conditioning. The frequencies of hyperexpanded clones fell over the following months, and after one year, T-cell counts and TCRbeta diversity were mostly attributed to newly produced T cells. The apparently early alphabetaT-cell count recovery about two months after transplant was reportedly dependent on only several hundred rapidly expanded clones derived from non-depleted graft cells.

The germline V gene (reference sequence) provides CDR1 DFQATT and CDR2 SNEGSKA. There are 12 amino acids in the CDR3, from cysteine to phenylalanine inclusive. Of the read, only the CDR3 DNA is kept; its 36 bases are in frame from base 1. This clonotype has a handful of counts. No cognate antigen has been identified for it. No much larger clone exists at a distance of one base, and base qualities are not known. Library method: PCR. This sample was sequenced with an Illumina HiSeq 2500. TCR libraries were prepared with molecular barcoding, using unique molecular identifiers to normalize TCRbeta repertoire quantification. TCRdb's own reprocessing of the public reads used fastp at Q25 and MiXCR and kept productive beta chains. Each CDR3 protein gets just one entry, which takes the most common genes and DNA from the rows behind it. The sample table lists about 590,000 distinct CDR3 sequences, 10% to 15% of them with a count of one. Roughly 2.3% of the sample belongs to the ten largest clones.

Sample treatment or condition, as interpreted from the label and publication: allogeneic hematopoietic cell transplantation with graft depleted of TCRalphabeta T cells and CD19 B cells. The transplant recipients were children given TCRalphabeta/CD19-depleted allogeneic hematopoietic cell grafts. Rearrangement joined TRBV20-1 to TRBJ2-5, with no confident D gene call. The sequence was collected from a male patient between 10 and 17 years old who had a stem cell transplant for acute myeloid leukemia, so the T cells may come from the graft donor. This specimen consisted of PBMCs, mostly from graft donor cells, obtained 360 days after TCRalphabeta/CD19-depleted stem cell transplant. The CDR3 corresponds to CSLPKTLATQYF. The DNA sequence reads TGCAGCCTTCCCAAAACCCTGGCGACCCAGTACTTC.